Listed here is a single T cell receptor (beta chain). This clonotype occurred many times. Its antigen remains unidentified. It has no much larger one-base neighbor in the sample; base qualities were not kept. The TCR beta CDR3 regions were amplified from RNA transcripts. The first round of RT-PCR for the TCR CDR3 was performed with the HTBI primer set and the Qiagen OneStep RT-PCR kit. The libraries were constructed in a second round of multiplex PCR and then size-selected and purified. Paired-end sequencing of the libraries was performed with 100 bp reads on an Illumina HiSeq2000. On the study's bioinformatics: SOAPnuke was used to process the raw data, removing reads that contained adapters or uncalled bases, had a mean Phred below 15, or lacked an exact match to the constant primer or identifier. COPE v1.2.5 was used to merge the high-quality paired reads, and each unique nucleotide sequence was defined as a clonotype. MiTCR v1.1 was used to align the clonotypes against IMGT TRBV, TRBD and TRBJ reference segments. Analysis was restricted to V-J combinations with a frequency above 0.0001, which covered roughly 99% of repertoires. The TCS score was defined as F50 (clonal expansion) divided by E x V (chaos), with BLOSUM62-based TCRdist calculated between CDR3 peptides within each V-J. Welch's t-statistics and random forest reduced fewer than 550 V-J features to 10 to 15, which were used in a naive Bayes classifier (R e1071). TCRdb ran its own pipeline on the public reads, namely fastp trimming at Q25 and MiXCR clone calling, and kept in-frame beta chains. Under each unique CDR3 protein, matching rows form one entry showing the most common genes and DNA. The V and J calls, along with clone size, are taken from TCRdb and not from the paper's own processing. Across this sample there are about 640,000 distinct CDR3 sequences, with about a fifth seen only once. The ten largest clones add up to 34% of the sample.

These data belong to a study of T cells in Graves' hyperthyroidism and ophthalmopathy (dated by TCRdb to the late 2010s). About the investigation overall: Peripheral blood samples were taken at initial diagnosis, before any treatment was given. TCR V-J signatures able to tell the groups apart were searched for in a discovery cohort of 90 to 100 patients, of whom 43 had Graves' ophthalmopathy and 55 to 65 had stable Graves' hyperthyroidism. Prospective prediction of ophthalmopathy was tested in an independent validation cohort of approximately 19 hyperthyroidism patients and around 16 patients who later progressed to ophthalmopathy. The roughly 91 discovery patients were randomly split 7:3 into training and test sets. In addition, the study compared T-cell repertoires in thyroid tissue and in blood from about 6 Graves' hyperthyroidism patients. Following sampling, methimazole starting at 30 mg daily was given to hyperthyroidism patients, and high-dose intravenous methylprednisolone was given to ophthalmopathy patients. TCR Vbeta CDR3 sequencing of some 140 peripheral blood samples (around 45 ophthalmopathy, roughly 72 hyperthyroidism and 17 progressor patients) is reported in the paper. Paper-wide results and their limitations: In validation, the model predicted progression to ophthalmopathy with 55% to 71% sensitivity and 72.22% specificity, a median of roughly seven months before onset. Most expanded thyroid clonotypes (frequency above 0.001) were also found in blood, which suggests that blood repertoires may mirror thyroid immune responses. In cross-validation, a model built on a 13 V-J signature told ophthalmopathy apart from stable hyperthyroidism with over 85% sensitivity and about 81% specificity, and in testing the same model reached 80%/75%. Sample size was not statistically predetermined, and blinding of investigators to group allocation was not performed.

Ophthalmopathy patients had moderately to severely active disease, Clinical Activity Score of at least 3, NOSPECS grade of at least 4, and duration under 3 months. Any patient with an uncontrolled infection, another autoimmune disease, pregnancy or lactation was excluded. Diagnoses relied on clinical symptoms, serum thyroxine and TRAb, thyroid ultrasound and orbital computed tomography. PBMCs were separated from roughly 9.3 ml of fresh peripheral blood using Ficoll-Paque density gradient centrifugation. Total RNA was extracted using Trizol reagent, and RNA quality was assessed on an Agilent 2100 Bioanalyzer. The sequence was collected from a man aged 25-45 years with Graves' ophthalmopathy. Sequencing used blood.

The CDR3 region reads CASSPISGRAYEQYF. The DNA is TGCGCCAGCAGCCCTATTAGCGGGAGGGCCTACGAGCAGTACTTC. Here the chain combines TRBV5-1 and TRBJ2-7, with 11 central nucleotides matching TRBD2. From V the trimming removes 4 bases and from J it removes 2 bases, while the gene matches leave 5 bases of the junction unaccounted for. From the germline V gene, CDR1 is SGHRS and CDR2 is YFSETQ. From its cysteine to its phenylalanine, the CDR3 spans 15 amino acids. Of the read, only the CDR3 DNA is kept; its 45 bases are in frame from base 1.